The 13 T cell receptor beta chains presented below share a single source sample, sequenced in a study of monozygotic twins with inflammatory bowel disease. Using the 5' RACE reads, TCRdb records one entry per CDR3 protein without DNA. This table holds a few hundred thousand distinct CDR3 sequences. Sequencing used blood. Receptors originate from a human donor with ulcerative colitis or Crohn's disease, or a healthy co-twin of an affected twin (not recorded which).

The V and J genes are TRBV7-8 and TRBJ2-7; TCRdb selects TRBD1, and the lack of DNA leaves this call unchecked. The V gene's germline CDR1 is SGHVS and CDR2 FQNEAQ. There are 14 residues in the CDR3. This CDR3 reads CASSFGTGQTEQYF. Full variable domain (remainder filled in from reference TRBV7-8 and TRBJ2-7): GAGVSQSPRYKVAKRGQDVALRCDPISGHVSLFWYQQALGQGPEFLTYFQNEAQLDKSGLPSDRFFAERPEGSVSTLKIQRTQQEDSAVYLCASSFGTGQTEQYFGPGTRLTVT.

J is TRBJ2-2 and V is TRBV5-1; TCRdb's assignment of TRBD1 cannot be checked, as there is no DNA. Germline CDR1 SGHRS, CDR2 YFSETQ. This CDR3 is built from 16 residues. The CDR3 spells CASSPPGQGFTRELFF. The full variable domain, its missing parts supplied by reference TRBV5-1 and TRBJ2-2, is KAGVTQTPRYLIKTRGQQVTLSCSPISGHRSVSWYQQTPGQGLQFLFEYFSETQRNKGNFPGRFSGRQFSNSRSEMNVSTLELGDSALYLCASSPPGQGFTRELFFGEGSRLTVL.

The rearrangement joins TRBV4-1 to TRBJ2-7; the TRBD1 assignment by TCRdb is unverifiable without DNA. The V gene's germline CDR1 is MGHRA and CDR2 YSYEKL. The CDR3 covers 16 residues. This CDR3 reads CASSLSGDRDRYEQYF.

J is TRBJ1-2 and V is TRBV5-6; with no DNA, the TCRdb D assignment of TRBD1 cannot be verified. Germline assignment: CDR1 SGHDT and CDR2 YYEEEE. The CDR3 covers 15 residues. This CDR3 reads CASSAPGQGAGGYTF.

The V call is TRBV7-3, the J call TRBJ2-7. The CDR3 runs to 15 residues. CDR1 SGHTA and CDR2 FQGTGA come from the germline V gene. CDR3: CASSPIKTNTYEQYF.

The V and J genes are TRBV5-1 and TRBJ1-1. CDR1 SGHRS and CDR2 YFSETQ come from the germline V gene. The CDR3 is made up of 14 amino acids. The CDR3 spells CASSLEAGRAEAFF.

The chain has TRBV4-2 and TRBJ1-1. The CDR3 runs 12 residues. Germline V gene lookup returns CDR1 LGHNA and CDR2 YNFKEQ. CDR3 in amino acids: CASSQARTQAFF.

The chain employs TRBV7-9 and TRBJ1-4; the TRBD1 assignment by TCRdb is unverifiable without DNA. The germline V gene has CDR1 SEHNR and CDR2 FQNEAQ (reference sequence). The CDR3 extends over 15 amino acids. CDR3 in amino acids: CASSLGSGTDEKLFF.

This chain's CDR3 is CASSPPGSDGYTF. The V gene is TRBV7-2, the J gene TRBJ1-2; TCRdb gives TRBD1 as the D gene, but with no DNA this cannot be confirmed. The CDR3 runs 13 residues. Germline lookup yields CDR1 SGHTA and CDR2 FQGNSA. Full variable domain (missing parts from reference TRBV7-2 and TRBJ1-2): GAGVSQSPSNKVTEKGKDVELRCDPISGHTALYWYRQSLGQGLEFLIYFQGNSAPDKSGLPSDRFSAERTGGSVSTLTIQRTQQEDSAVYLCASSPPGSDGYTFGSGTRLTVV.

CDR3 sequence: CASSKPTSYEQYF. J is TRBJ2-7 and V is TRBV6-2 or TRBV6-3; TCRdb gives TRBD2 as the D gene, but with no DNA this cannot be confirmed. The CDR3 is 13 amino acids. Per the germline V gene, CDR1 is MNHEY and CDR2 is SVGEGT.

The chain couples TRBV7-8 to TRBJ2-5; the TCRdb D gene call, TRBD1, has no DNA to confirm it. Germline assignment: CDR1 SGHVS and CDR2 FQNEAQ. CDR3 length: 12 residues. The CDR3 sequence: CASTRRQETQYF. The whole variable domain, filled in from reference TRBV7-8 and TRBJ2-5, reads GAGVSQSPRYKVAKRGQDVALRCDPISGHVSLFWYQQALGQGPEFLTYFQNEAQLDKSGLPSDRFFAERPEGSVSTLKIQRTQQEDSAVYLCASTRRQETQYFGPGTRLLVL.

The CDR3 protein is CASSEKDSNAPDEQFF. The gene calls are TRBV5-4 and TRBJ2-1; without DNA, the TCRdb call of TRBD1 cannot be checked. This CDR3 comprises 16 residues. Germline V CDR1 and CDR2: SGHNT, YYREEE (reference sequence).

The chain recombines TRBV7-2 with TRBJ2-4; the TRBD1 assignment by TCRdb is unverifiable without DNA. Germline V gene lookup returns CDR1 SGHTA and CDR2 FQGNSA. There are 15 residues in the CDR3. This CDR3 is CASSLTGGSKNIQYF.